This T cell receptor (beta chain) was documented in a study of T cells in Graves' hyperthyroidism and ophthalmopathy. Trimming left V 4 bases short and J 8 bases short, with 17 bases between. Germline-derived CDR1 and CDR2 are SGHTA and FQGNSA. This CDR3 comprises 14 residues. Amplification yielded TCR beta CDR3 regions, with RNA transcripts as the source. When the TCR CDR3 underwent first-round RT-PCR, the HTBI primer set was used. TCRdb independently ran MiXCR on the multiplex PCR reads; one entry per CDR3 protein. This table holds hundreds of thousands of distinct CDR3 sequences, about 38% found once.

Sequencing was performed on blood. This clonotype was sampled from a man aged 18 to 29 with Graves' hyperthyroidism. The V call is TRBV7-2, the J call TRBJ1-2; D call uncertain. Written as DNA, the CDR3 is TGTGCCAGCAGCTCAGTCGCGGGTGGAGGCGGCTACACCTTC. Amino acid sequence: CASSSVAGGGGYTF.